The present T cell receptor (beta chain) was sequenced within a study of T cell repertoires in cytomegalovirus infection. Study-wide background: Shared public TCR beta signatures pointed to both CMV infection and a matching HLA type. Overall study findings and caveats: Based on cumulative public TCR beta family frequency, carriers of CMV plus the relevant HLA were identified. In two of eight donors, the top clonotype was HLA-C-restricted CMV-specific.

Germline lookup yields CDR1 MNHEY and CDR2 SMNVEV (reference sequence). The CDR3 sequence is 19 residues long. V was clipped by 4 bases and J by 2 bases; unmatched bases: 14. MiXCR was run by TCRdb on the reads, yielding one entry per CDR3 protein. This table has a few hundred thousand distinct CDR3 sequences, around a quarter appearing once. This clonotype was counted only a few times. Its specificity is unknown. The chain is built from TRBV27 and TRBJ2-3; 11 nucleotides line up with TRBD2. The sample comprised PBMCs. The sequence was obtained from a human donor in good health (CMV status not recorded). Some clones in this sample may be carry-over from other donors' samples. CDR3 coding DNA: TGTGCCAGCAGTTCGCCTTCGGTAGCGGGAGGGTCTGACACAGATACGCAGTATTTT. This translates into CASSSPSVAGGSDTDTQYF.